A single sample gave rise to the 12 T cell receptor beta chains below, sequenced in a study of shared clonotypes between healthy human individuals. The protocol was immunoSEQ multiplex PCR, while the TCRdb copy is restricted to in-frame clones and leaves out a portion. Here the sample spans 2 million to 3 million clones, 85% to 95% being singletons. Input material: naive CD4+ T cells sorted from blood. As for subset: CD45RA+ positively selected. These receptors were obtained from a man between 18 and 29 years old in good health.

The rearrangement links TRBV5-1 to TRBJ2-1; the D gene is possibly TRBD2 (6 bases). V dropped 0 bases and J dropped 6 bases, with 10 bases sitting between them. CDR3 length: 14 residues. CDR1 and CDR2 (germline): SGHRS, YFSETQ. The DNA for the CDR3 is TGCGCCAGCAGCTTGGCGGGGGTAGGCAATGAGCAGTTCTTC. As protein: CASSLAGVGNEQFF.

This chain connects TRBV15 to TRBJ1-6; maybe TRBD1 (6 bases). Trimming took off 6 bases at V and 5 bases at J, with 17 bases between the two ends. Germline CDR1 and CDR2: LNHNV and YYDKDF (reference sequence). The CDR3 is 16 residues long. The CDR3 DNA follows: TGTGCCACCAGGATAGCAGGGGCTCGGGATAATTCACCCCTCCACTTT. Translating it yields CATRIAGARDNSPLHF.

The rearrangement links TRBV9 to TRBJ1-6; D is unresolved. V was pared by 5 bases and J by 7 bases, with 19 bases between. Germline V lookup: CDR1 SGDLS, CDR2 YYNGEE. This CDR3 region has 16 residues. CDR3 sequence reads: CASSRGPGTTNSPLHF. Here the CDR3 DNA reads TGTGCCAGCAGTCGAGGACCGGGTACAACGAATTCACCCCTCCACTTT.

V usage is TRBV5-4 and J usage is TRBJ1-4; 10 bases match TRBD1. Looked up from germline, CDR1 is SGHNT and CDR2 is YYREEE (reference sequence). This CDR3 is 15 amino acids long. The J segment lost 11 bases and the V segment lost 4 bases, leaving 11 bases of the junction unmatched. The CDR3 DNA is TGTGCCAGCAGCGTCCCCGGGACAGGGGAGGGGAAACTGTTTTTT. Translated: CASSVPGTGEGKLFF.

The gene calls are TRBV27 and TRBJ1-1; a weak D match, TRBD1 (5 bases). V gave up 5 bases and J gave up 0 bases, with 16 bases separating them. Per the germline V gene, CDR1 is MNHEY and CDR2 is SMNVEV (reference sequence). The CDR3 is 16 amino acids. The CDR3 sequence is CASSHRDRTMNTEAFF. In nucleotides, the CDR3 is TGTGCCAGCAGTCATAGGGACCGAACAATGAACACTGAAGCTTTCTTT.

V usage is TRBV6-1 and J usage is TRBJ1-3, with D perhaps matching TRBD1 (5 bases). The CDR3 consists of 14 residues. Germline CDR1 reads MNHNS; CDR2 reads SASEGT. Trimming removed 4 bases at V and 2 bases at J, with 9 bases between. This CDR3 is CASSAQGTGNTIYF. In nucleotides, the CDR3 is TGTGCCAGCAGTGCTCAGGGAACTGGAAACACCATATATTTT.

This clone occurred once. The chain combines TRBV19 with TRBJ2-1, with a weak D call TRBD2 (6 bases). Trimming removed 4 bases at V and 6 bases at J, with 16 bases between. The CDR3 sequence is 15 residues long. Per the germline V gene, CDR1 is LNHDA and CDR2 is SQIVND (reference sequence). The CDR3 DNA reads TGTGCCAGTAGTAGGAGGGGACCCAACCCCAATGAGCAGTTCTTC. Its translation is CASSRRGPNPNEQFF.

The chain combines TRBV10-3 with TRBJ2-7; 7 bases match TRBD1. Germline trimming cut 5 bases from V and 2 bases from J; bases unmatched to any gene: 6. Germline values: CDR1 ENHRY, CDR2 SYGVKD. The CDR3 contains 14 residues. The CDR3 loop reads CAISTPGQTYEQYF. The CDR3 nucleotides are TGTGCCATCAGTACTCCGGGACAGACCTACGAGCAGTACTTC.

This clone has a handful of counts. The chain uses TRBV30 and TRBJ1-1; D is ambiguous. Per the germline V gene, CDR1 is GTSNPN and CDR2 is SVGIG (reference sequence). V was shortened by 2 bases and J by 4 bases, with 5 bases between the two germline ends. The CDR3 consists of 11 residues. For the CDR3, the DNA is TGTGCCTGGAGTAAAGGCACTGAAGCTTTCTTT. Protein: CAWSKGTEAFF.

The chain links TRBV6-5 to TRBJ2-4, with TRBD1 matching over 7 bases. This CDR3 is 14 amino acids long. The V gene end was trimmed by 5 bases and the J gene end by 6 bases; junction bases not matched to a gene: 7. Germline-derived CDR1 and CDR2 are MNHEY and SVGAGI. CDR3: CASSQKDRINIQYF. The CDR3 DNA is TGTGCCAGCAGTCAAAAGGACAGGATAAACATTCAGTACTTC.

The gene calls are TRBV5-5 and TRBJ2-2; 9 positions match TRBD1. V dropped 6 bases and J dropped 4; count of bases not matched to a gene: 13. Looked up from germline, CDR1 is SGHKS and CDR2 is YYEKEE (reference sequence). This CDR3 is 17 amino acids long. DNA for the CDR3: TGTGCCAGCACCTTATTTACAGGGGGCGCGGGCACCGGGGAGCTGTTTTTT. It specifies CASTLFTGGAGTGELFF. The variable domain in full, with the rest retrieved from reference TRBV5-5 and TRBJ2-2, is DAGVTQSPTHLIKTRGQQVTLRCSPISGHKSVSWYQQVLGQGPQFIFQYYEKEERGRGNFPDRFSARQFPNYSSELNVNALLLGDSALYLCASTLFTGGAGTGELFFGEGSRLTVL.

In DNA form, the CDR3 reads TGTGCCAGCAGCCATACTACCGGACAGGGGAGGAACATTCAGTACTTC. As protein: CASSHTTGQGRNIQYF. The chain couples TRBV7-9 to TRBJ2-4, with 9 bases matching TRBD1. CDR3 length equals 16 residues. Losses at the gene ends were 5 bases for V and 7 bases for J; bases not matched to a gene: 12. Germline-derived CDR1 and CDR2 are SEHNR and FQNEAQ (reference sequence).